This T cell receptor (beta chain) is from a study of neurological immune-mediated disorders (dated by TCRdb to the late 2010s). For the study in its entirety: The study compared peripheral blood TCR-beta repertoires of HTLV-I-associated myelopathy (HAM/TSP) patients, multiple sclerosis patients and healthy controls using UMI-based sequencing. Alongside PBMC samples, the set of fewer than 110 TCR-beta libraries contained longitudinal samples, technical triplicates, and paired CD4+ and CD8+ T-cell subsets that had been sorted. The cohort included 60 to 75 subjects: approximately 14 with HAM/TSP, some 35 with multiple sclerosis, and around 20 healthy controls.

cDNA was synthesized by template-switch 5'RACE using a primer with a 10-nucleotide random unique molecular identifier that tagged each TCR transcript. Every sequencing run covered 15-18 subjects and yielded more than 170 million TCR-beta sequences. The RNeasy kit was used to extract total RNA. Using the KAPA Real-time Library Amplification kit, TCR-beta VDJ regions were amplified with primers for the TCR constant region and the 5'RACE anchor. A first PCR added sample indexes and Illumina adaptors, and a second PCR then raised library yield. After Ampure bead purification, the roughly 650 bp TCR product was size-selected on a 2% E-gel SizeSelection system. Before pooling, library quality was assessed on a Bioanalyzer, concentration was determined with Qubit, and library quantification was performed with the Kapa Library Quantification kit. Libraries were sequenced paired-end 2 x 150 bp on an Illumina HiSeq 2500. To increase sequence diversity, about 25-31% phiX was spiked into each library pool. The source study handled its data this way. Quality-filtered reads were processed with the UMI-based MiGEC pipeline, and over 75% of raw TCR sequences were removed by the MiGEC pipeline during error correction. VDJ genes were aligned to IMGT germline references, and clonotypes were defined by unique CDR3 amino acid sequence plus V-J genes. Clonal expansion, Shannon diversity and CDR3 relatedness (CalcPairwiseDistances, ClusterSamples) were evaluated with VDJtools, and phylogenetic trees were built with CLCbio workbench. Expanded clones were defined as having at least 8 unique UMIs, based on coefficient-of-variation modelling across technical triplicates. TCRdb redid the processing of the public reads, applying fastp at Q25 and MiXCR, and retained in-frame beta chains. For every CDR3 protein sequence, its rows merge into one entry that carries the most common genes and DNA. The V and J calls were not made by the authors but by TCRdb's processing. Counted in this sample were 74,000 or so distinct CDR3 sequences; under 10% of them appeared once. 1.7% of the sample lies in the top ten.

Blood bank volunteers in Maryland, USA served as the healthy controls. For unsorted PBMC libraries, 2 million PBMCs were used after storage in RNAlater at -80 degrees C until RNA extraction. Peripheral blood was subjected to Ficoll-Hypaque density gradient centrifugation to isolate PBMCs, which were then cryopreserved in liquid nitrogen. Paper-wide results and their limitations: Expanded clones from different subjects shared no identical CDR3 amino acid sequences, which suggests that TCR-beta repertoires were private in all groups. TCR clonal expansion was highest in HAM/TSP patients and lowest in MS patients, with MS patients falling below even healthy controls.

In this sample, this clonotype turned up many times. Its antigen specificity is not known. No per-base quality is available; no much larger clone lies one base away. V and J are truncated by 5 bases and 7 bases respectively, leaving an intervening sequence of 15 bases. The CDR3 measures 14 amino acids from cysteine to phenylalanine. The entry retains the CDR3 DNA only, 42 bases that are in frame from base 1. Recombination linked TRBV12-3 or TRBV12-4 to TRBJ1-5, and TRBD1 may be the D gene, going by 5 matching bases. Specimen: PBMCs. The sequence derives from a man between 45 and 60 years old in good health. The nucleotide sequence is TGTGCCAGCAGTCCCGCGGGGGGTCGGCAGCCCCAGCATTTT. Its translation reads: CASSPAGGRQPQHF.